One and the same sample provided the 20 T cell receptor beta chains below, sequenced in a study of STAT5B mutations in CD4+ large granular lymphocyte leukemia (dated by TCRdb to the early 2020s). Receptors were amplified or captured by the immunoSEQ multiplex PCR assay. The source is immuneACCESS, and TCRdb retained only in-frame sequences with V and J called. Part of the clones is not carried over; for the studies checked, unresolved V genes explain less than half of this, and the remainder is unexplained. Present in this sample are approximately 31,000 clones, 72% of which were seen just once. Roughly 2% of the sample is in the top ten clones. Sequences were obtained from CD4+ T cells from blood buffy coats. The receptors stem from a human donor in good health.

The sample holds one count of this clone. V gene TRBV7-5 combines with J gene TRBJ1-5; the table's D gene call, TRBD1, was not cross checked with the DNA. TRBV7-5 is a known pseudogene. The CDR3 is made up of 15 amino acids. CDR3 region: CARSYQALGQQPQHF. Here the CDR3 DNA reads TGTGCCAGAAGCTACCAAGCTCTGGGACAGCAGCCCCAGCATTTT.

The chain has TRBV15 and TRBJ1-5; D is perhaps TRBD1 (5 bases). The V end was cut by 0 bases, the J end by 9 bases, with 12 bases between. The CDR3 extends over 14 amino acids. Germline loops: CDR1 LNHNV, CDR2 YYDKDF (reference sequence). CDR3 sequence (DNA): TGTGCCACCAGCAGAGAGCTCCAGCAGGGGCCCCAGCATTTT. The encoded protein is CATSRELQQGPQHF.

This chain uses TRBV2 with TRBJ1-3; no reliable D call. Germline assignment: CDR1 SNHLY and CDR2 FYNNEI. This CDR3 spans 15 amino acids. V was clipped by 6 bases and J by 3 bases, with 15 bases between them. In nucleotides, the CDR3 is TGTGCCAGCAGCGGCCTCGGAGGGTATGGAAACACCATATATTTT. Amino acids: CASSGLGGYGNTIYF.

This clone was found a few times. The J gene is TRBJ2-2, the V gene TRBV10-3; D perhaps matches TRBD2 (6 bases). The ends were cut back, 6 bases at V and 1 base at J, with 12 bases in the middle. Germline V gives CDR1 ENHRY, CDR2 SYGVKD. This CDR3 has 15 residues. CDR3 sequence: CAIREGLVNTGELFF. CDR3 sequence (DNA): TGTGCCATCAGGGAGGGCCTGGTGAACACCGGGGAGCTGTTTTTT.

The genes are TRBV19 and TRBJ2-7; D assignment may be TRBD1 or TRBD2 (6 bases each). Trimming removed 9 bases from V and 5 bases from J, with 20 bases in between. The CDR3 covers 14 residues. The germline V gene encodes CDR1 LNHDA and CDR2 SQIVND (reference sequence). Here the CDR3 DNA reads TGTGCCAGCGCGGCGGGACACGGGGATGACGAGCAGTACTTC. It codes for CASAAGHGDDEQYF.

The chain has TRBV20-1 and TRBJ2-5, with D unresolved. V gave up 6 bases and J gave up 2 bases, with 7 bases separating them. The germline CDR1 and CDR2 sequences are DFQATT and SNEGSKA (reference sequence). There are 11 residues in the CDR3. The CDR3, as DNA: TGCAGTGCCTTAACACAAGAGACCCAGTACTTC. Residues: CSALTQETQYF.

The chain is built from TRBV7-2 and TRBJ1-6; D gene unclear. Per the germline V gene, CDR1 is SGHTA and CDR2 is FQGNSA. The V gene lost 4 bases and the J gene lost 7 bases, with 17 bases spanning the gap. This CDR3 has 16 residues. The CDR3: CASSYSPILLNSPLHF. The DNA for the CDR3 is TGTGCCAGCAGCTACTCCCCAATACTACTCAATTCACCCCTCCACTTT. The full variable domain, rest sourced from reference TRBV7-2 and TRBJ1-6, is GAGVSQSPSNKVTEKGKDVELRCDPISGHTALYWYRQSLGQGLEFLIYFQGNSAPDKSGLPSDRFSAERTGGSVSTLTIQRTQQEDSAVYLCASSYSPILLNSPLHFGNGTRLTVT.

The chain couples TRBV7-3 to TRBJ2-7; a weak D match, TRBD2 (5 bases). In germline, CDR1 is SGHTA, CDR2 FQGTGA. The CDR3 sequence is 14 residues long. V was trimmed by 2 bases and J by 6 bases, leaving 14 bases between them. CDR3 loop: CASSLAGPSGEQYF. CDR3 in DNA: TGTGCCAGCAGCTTAGCCGGACCCAGCGGCGAGCAGTACTTC.

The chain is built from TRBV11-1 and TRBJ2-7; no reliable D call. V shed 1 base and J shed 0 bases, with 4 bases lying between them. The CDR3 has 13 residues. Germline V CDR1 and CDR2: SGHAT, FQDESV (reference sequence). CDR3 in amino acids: CASSLGSSYEQYF. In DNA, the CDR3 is TGTGCCAGCAGCTTAGGGAGCTCCTACGAGCAGTACTTC.

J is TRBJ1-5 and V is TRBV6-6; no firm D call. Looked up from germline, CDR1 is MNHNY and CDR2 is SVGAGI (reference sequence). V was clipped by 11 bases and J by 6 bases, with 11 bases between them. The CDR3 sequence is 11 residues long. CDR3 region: CAAAGGQPQHF. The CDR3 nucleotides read TGTGCCGCCGCCGGAGGTCAGCCCCAGCATTTT.

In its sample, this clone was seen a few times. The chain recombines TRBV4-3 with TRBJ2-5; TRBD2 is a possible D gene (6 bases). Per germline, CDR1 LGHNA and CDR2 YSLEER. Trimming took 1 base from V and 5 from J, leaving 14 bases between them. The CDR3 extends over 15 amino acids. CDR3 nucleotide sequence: TGCGCCAGCAGCCAAGTGGTAGCGGTCGGGGAGACCCAGTACTTC. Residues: CASSQVVAVGETQYF.

The CDR3 region has the DNA TGCGCCAGCAGCCAACAATTCTCACAGGGGTTCGTTTCGCCCCAGCATTTT. Translated: CASSQQFSQGFVSPQHF. The chain uses TRBV4-3 and TRBJ1-5, with TRBD1 identical over 7 bases. This CDR3 is built from 17 residues. CDR1 LGHNA and CDR2 YSLEER come from the germline V gene. With 2 bases clipped from V and 9 bases from J, the junction kept 16 bases outside the gene matches.

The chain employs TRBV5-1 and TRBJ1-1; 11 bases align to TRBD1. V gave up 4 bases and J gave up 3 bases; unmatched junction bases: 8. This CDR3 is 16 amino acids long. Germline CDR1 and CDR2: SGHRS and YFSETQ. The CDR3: CASSLGQGGLDTEAFF. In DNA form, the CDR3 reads TGCGCCAGCAGCCTGGGACAGGGGGGGTTGGACACTGAAGCTTTCTTT.

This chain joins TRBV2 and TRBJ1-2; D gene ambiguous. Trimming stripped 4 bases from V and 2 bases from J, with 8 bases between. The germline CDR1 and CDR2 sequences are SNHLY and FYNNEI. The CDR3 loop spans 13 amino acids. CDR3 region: CASSGVLNYGYTF. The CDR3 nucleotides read TGTGCCAGCAGTGGGGTTTTAAACTATGGCTACACCTTC. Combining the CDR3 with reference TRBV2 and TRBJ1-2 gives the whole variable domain EPEVTQTPSHQVTQMGQEVILRCVPISNHLYFYWYRQILGQKVEFLVSFYNNEISEKSEIFDDQFSVERPDGSNFTLKIRSTKLEDSAMYFCASSGVLNYGYTFGSGTRLTVV.

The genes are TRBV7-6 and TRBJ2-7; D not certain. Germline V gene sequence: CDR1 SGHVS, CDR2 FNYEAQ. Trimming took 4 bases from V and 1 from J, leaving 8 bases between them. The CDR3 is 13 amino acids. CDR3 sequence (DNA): TGTGCCAGCAGCTCGGGCCCTTCCTACGAGCAGTACTTC. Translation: CASSSGPSYEQYF.

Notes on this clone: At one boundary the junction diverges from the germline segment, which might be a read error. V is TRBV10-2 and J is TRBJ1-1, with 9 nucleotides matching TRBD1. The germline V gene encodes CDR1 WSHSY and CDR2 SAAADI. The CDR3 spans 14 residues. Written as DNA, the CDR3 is TGCGCCAGCAGTGTAGGGACAGGGAACCCTGAAGCTTTCTTT. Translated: CASSVGTGNPEAFF.

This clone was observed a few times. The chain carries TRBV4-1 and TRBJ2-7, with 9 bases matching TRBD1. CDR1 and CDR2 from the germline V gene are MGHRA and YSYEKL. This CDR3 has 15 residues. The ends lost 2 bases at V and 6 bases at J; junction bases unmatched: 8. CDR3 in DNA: TGCGCCAGCAGCCAAAGTTTGGACAGGGGTAGCGAGCAGTACTTC. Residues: CASSQSLDRGSEQYF.

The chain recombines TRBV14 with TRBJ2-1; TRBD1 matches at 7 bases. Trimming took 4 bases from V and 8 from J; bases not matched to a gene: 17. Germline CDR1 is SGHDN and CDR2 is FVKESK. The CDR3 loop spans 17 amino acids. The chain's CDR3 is CASSLRTGKRYGDEQFF. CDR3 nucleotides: TGTGCCAGCAGCCTACGGACAGGTAAACGTTACGGGGATGAGCAGTTCTTC.

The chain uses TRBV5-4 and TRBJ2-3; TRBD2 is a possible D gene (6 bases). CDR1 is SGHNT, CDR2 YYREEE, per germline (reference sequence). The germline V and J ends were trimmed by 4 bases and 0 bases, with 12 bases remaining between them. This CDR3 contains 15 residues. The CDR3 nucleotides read TGTGCCAGCAGCCCTGGGGGGTACAGCACAGATACGCAGTATTTT. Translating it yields CASSPGGYSTDTQYF.

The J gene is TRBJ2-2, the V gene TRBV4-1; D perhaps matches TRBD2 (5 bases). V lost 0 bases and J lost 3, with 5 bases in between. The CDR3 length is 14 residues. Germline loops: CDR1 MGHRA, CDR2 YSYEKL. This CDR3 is CASSQERDTGELFF. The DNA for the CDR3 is TGCGCCAGCAGCCAAGAGAGGGACACCGGGGAGCTGTTTTTT.